The sequence of this T cell receptor beta chain was determined in a study of blood T cell repertoires in COVID-19. Study overall: Samples of COVID-19 (acute and convalescent) were obtained from the United States, Italy and Spain.

The ends were cut back, 5 bases at V and 7 bases at J, with 18 bases in the middle. The germline V gene encodes CDR1 MDHEN and CDR2 SYDVKM. There are 14 residues in the CDR3. TCRdb's table, derived via immunoSEQ multiplex PCR, lists solely in-frame clones and lacks some. Among 250,000 to 350,000 clones listed, 90% were seen once. This TCR came from a woman aged 18 to 35 with acute COVID-19. Input material: PBMCs or T cells enriched from blood (not recorded which). The chain employs TRBV28 and TRBJ2-7; weak D call: TRBD1 (5 bases). This CDR3 reads CASSSRQNLLEQYF. CDR3 sequence (DNA): TGTGCCAGCAGTAGTAGACAGAACCTCTTGGAGCAGTACTTC.